This T cell receptor (beta chain) is from a study of control samples from healthy donors and cancer patients (dated by TCRdb to the early 2020s). The CDR3 measures 13 amino acids from cysteine to phenylalanine. Left in the record is the CDR3 DNA by itself, 39 bases read in frame from the first base. CDR1 SGDLS and CDR2 YYNGEE are derived from the germline V gene. Between the V and J ends, shortened by 3 bases and 2 bases respectively, the junction contains 9 bases. The library was produced with the immunoSEQ multiplex PCR assay. In TCRdb, the immuneACCESS table is reduced to in-frame sequences with V and J assigned. These tables do not hold every clone; where another copy was compared, an unresolved V gene accounts for under half, and the others remain unexplained. The sample contains about 73,000 clones, more than 85% of them found a single time. Over 3.5% of the sample is taken by the ten largest.

On this clone: Its antigen target is currently unknown. No base qualities exist here, and no much larger clone lies one base off it.

Sequencing used blood. This TCR was sampled from a woman between 50 and 59 years old in good health. The rearranged chain carries TRBV9 and TRBJ2-7; tentative D gene TRBD2, with 7 bases matching. CDR3 reads: CASSAGGAYEQYF. The nucleotides read TGTGCCAGCAGCGCGGGGGGCGCCTACGAGCAGTACTTC.